What follows are 12 T cell receptor beta chains derived from one specimen sequenced in a study of blood T cell repertoires in COVID-19. The table came from immunoSEQ multiplex PCR; TCRdb's copy has only in-frame clones and leaves some out. The sample gives around 23,000 clones, about nine tenths of which show up once; 15% to 20% is in the top ten. Sequenced: peripheral blood. The origin of the receptors is a human donor in a cohort sampled during active COVID-19.

J is TRBJ2-3 and V is TRBV5-1, with 7 bases matching TRBD1. J lost 0 bases, V lost 0 bases, and 10 bases had no gene match. In germline, CDR1 is SGHRS, CDR2 YFSETQ. This CDR3 has 18 amino acids. CDR3 DNA: TGCGCCAGCAGCTTGGGGGACAGCCAACCCTCTAGCACAGATACGCAGTATTTT. It is translated as CASSLGDSQPSSTDTQYF.

Concerning this clone: Relative to the germline gene, one junction end is altered; a read error may explain this. This sequence joins TRBV5-6 and TRBJ2-7; D ambiguous. This CDR3 is built from 11 residues. Germline values: CDR1 SGHDT, CDR2 YYEEEE. CDR3 sequence: CASSLAGMRSF. CDR3 nucleotides: TGTGCCAGCAGCTTGGCTGGAATGCGGAGCTTC.

V usage is TRBV7-2 and J usage is TRBJ1-5, with TRBD1 identical over 10 bases. V gave up 5 bases and J gave up 6 bases; unmatched junction bases: 13. Germline CDR1 reads SGHTA; CDR2 reads FQGNSA. The length of the CDR3 is 17 residues. CDR3 nucleotides: TGTGCCAGCAGCACCCGGGCCGGGACAGGGGTGAGTCAGCCCCAGCATTTT. It encodes CASSTRAGTGVSQPQHF.

J is TRBJ2-1 and V is TRBV7-9, with 14 bases matching TRBD2. Per the germline V gene, CDR1 is SEHNR and CDR2 is FQNEAQ (reference sequence). This CDR3 is 15 amino acids long. With V trimmed by 6 bases and J by 10 bases, 8 bases remained unmatched. CDR3 sequence: CASSSTSGGAEEQFF. The CDR3 nucleotides are TGTGCCAGCAGTTCGACTAGCGGGGGGGCTGAGGAGCAGTTCTTC.

This chain connects TRBV6-5 to TRBJ2-1; a weak D match, TRBD2 (7 bases). The germline gives CDR1 MNHEY, CDR2 SVGAGI. Trimming removed 6 bases from V and 7 bases from J, with 13 bases in between. The CDR3 has 13 amino acids. CDR3 in DNA: TGTGCCAGCAGCCGGGGGGCTGATAATGAGCAGTTCTTC. As protein: CASSRGADNEQFF.

The chain recombines TRBV3-1 (or the pseudogene TRBV3-2) with TRBJ1-1, with a tentative D call TRBD1 (6 bases). V lost 2 bases to trimming and J lost 4 bases, with 11 bases between them. CDR1 is LGHDT, CDR2 YNNKEL, per germline (reference sequence). The CDR3 runs to 14 residues. The CDR3, as DNA: TGTGCCAGCAGCCAATTACAGGGAAGCACTGAAGCTTTCTTT. It translates to CASSQLQGSTEAFF.

V gene TRBV5-4 combines with J gene TRBJ1-1; 10 bases line up with TRBD1. V trimming: 4 bases; J trimming: 2 bases; junction bases outside the gene matches: 8. The CDR3 spans 16 residues. Germline CDR1 reads SGHNT; CDR2 reads YYREEE (reference sequence). CDR3 residues: CASSDRDRGSNTEAFF. The DNA for the CDR3 is TGTGCCAGCAGCGACCGGGACAGGGGCAGCAACACTGAAGCTTTCTTT.

The V call is TRBV29-1, the J call TRBJ2-2; weak D call: TRBD2 (5 bases). The CDR3 contains 14 residues. The germline CDR1 and CDR2 sequences are SQVTM and ANQGSEA. V was cut by 5 bases and J by 0 bases, with 10 bases left in between. In DNA, the CDR3 is TGCAGCGTTTACCCCGGGGCGAACACCGGGGAGCTGTTTTTT. This sequence encodes CSVYPGANTGELFF.

This rearrangement joins TRBV9 to TRBJ1-3; weak D call: TRBD1 (6 bases). V lost 5 bases, J lost 7 bases, and 13 bases lay in between. Germline V gene sequence: CDR1 SGDLS, CDR2 YYNGEE. The CDR3 extends over 13 amino acids. The CDR3 DNA reads TGTGCCAGCAGGGGGGCAGTAGGTAACACCATATATTTT. It is translated as CASRGAVGNTIYF.

This chain uses TRBV19 with TRBJ2-5, with 7 bases identical to TRBD1. Germline CDR1 LNHDA, CDR2 SQIVND (reference sequence). Losses at the gene ends were 4 bases for V and 5 bases for J; bases not matched to a gene: 7. The CDR3 contains 14 residues. CDR3 nucleotide sequence: TGTGCCAGTAGTAGACAGGGAAGTAGCGAGACCCAGTACTTC. Translating gives CASSRQGSSETQYF.

V and J are TRBV20-1 and TRBJ1-2, with D hard to call. Looked up from germline, CDR1 is DFQATT and CDR2 is SNEGSKA (reference sequence). V lost 3 bases and J lost 10, with 9 bases in between. The CDR3 is 10 amino acids. For the CDR3, the DNA is TGCAGTGCTAGTGGAGAGGACTACACCTTC. Translated, it gives CSASGEDYTF.

This clone has just one count. The chain employs TRBV19 and TRBJ2-5; 12 bases fit TRBD2. The trim removed 7 bases at V and 5 bases at J, leaving 8 bases unmatched. In germline, CDR1 is LNHDA, CDR2 SQIVND (reference sequence). The CDR3 is 15 amino acids. CDR3 residues: CASMASGGAWETQYF. In nucleotides, the CDR3 is TGTGCCAGTATGGCTAGCGGGGGGGCTTGGGAGACCCAGTACTTC.